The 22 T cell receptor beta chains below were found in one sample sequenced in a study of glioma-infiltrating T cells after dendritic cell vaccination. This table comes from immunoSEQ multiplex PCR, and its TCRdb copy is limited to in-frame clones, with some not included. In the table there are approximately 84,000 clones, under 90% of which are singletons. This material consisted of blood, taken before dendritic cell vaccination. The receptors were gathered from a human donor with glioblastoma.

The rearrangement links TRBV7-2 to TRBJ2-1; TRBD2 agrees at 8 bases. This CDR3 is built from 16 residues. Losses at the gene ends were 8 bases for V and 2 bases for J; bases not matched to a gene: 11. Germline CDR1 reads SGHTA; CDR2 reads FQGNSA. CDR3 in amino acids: CASGPSLAATYNEQFF. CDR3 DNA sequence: TGTGCCAGCGGCCCATCACTAGCGGCGACCTACAATGAGCAGTTCTTC.

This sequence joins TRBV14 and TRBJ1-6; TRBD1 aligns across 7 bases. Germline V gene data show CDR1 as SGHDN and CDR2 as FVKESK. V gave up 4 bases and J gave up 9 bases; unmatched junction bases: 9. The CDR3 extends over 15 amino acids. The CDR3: CASSPIGGQISPLHF. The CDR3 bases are TGTGCCAGCAGCCCAATAGGGGGACAGATTTCACCCCTCCACTTT.

Here the CDR3 reads CASSYSAVAGDVEQYF. In nucleotides, the CDR3 is TGTGCCAGCAGTTACTCTGCGGTAGCGGGAGACGTCGAGCAGTACTTC. This chain joins TRBV28 and TRBJ2-7, with 9 positions matching TRBD2. Germline CDR1 is MDHEN and CDR2 is SYDVKM. This CDR3 contains 16 residues. J was trimmed by 6 bases and V by 4 bases; bases with no gene match: 13.

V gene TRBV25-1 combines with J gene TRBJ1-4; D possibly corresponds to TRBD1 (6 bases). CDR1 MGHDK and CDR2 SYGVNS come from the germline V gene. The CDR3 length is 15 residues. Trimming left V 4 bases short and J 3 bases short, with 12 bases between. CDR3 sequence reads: CASSARTASNEKLFF. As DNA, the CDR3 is TGTGCCAGCAGTGCCCGGACAGCATCTAATGAAAAACTGTTTTTT.

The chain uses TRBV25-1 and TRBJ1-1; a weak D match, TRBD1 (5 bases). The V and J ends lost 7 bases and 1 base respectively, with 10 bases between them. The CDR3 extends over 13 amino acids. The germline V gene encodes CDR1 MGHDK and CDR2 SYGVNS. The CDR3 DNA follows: TGTGCCAGCATAAAAACAGGGAACACTGAAGCTTTCTTT. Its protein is CASIKTGNTEAFF. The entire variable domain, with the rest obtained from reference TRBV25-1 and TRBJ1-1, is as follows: EADIYQTPRYLVIGTGKKITLECSQTMGHDKMYWYQQDPGMELHLIHYSYGVNSTEKGDLSSESTVSRIRTEHFPLTLESARPSHTSQYLCASIKTGNTEAFFGQGTRLTVV.

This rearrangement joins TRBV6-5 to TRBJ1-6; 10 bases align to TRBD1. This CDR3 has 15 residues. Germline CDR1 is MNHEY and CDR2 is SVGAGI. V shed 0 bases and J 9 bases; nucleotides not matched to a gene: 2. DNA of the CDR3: TGTGCCAGCAGTTACTCGACAGGGGGCAGTTCACCCCTCCACTTT. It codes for CASSYSTGGSSPLHF.

CDR3: CASSALAGGQETQYF. DNA for the CDR3: TGTGCCAGCAGCGCACTAGCGGGGGGACAAGAGACCCAGTACTTC. This chain joins TRBV6-6 and TRBJ2-5; 12 bases agree with TRBD2. J was trimmed by 2 bases and V by 6 bases; bases with no gene match: 4. In germline, CDR1 is MNHNY, CDR2 SVGAGI (reference sequence). This CDR3 is 15 amino acids long.

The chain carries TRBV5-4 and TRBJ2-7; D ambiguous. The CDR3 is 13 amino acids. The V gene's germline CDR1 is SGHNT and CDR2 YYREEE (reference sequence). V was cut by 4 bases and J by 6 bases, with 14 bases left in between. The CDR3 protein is CASSPDQSGEQYF. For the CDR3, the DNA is TGTGCCAGCAGCCCCGATCAATCAGGCGAGCAGTACTTC.

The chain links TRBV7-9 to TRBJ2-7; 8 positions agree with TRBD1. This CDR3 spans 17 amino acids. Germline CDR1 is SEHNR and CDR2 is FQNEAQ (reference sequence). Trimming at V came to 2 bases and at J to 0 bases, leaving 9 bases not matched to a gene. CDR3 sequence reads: CASSLTAGQGNSYEQYF. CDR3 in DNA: TGTGCCAGCAGCTTAACCGCCGGACAGGGTAACTCCTACGAGCAGTACTTC.

CDR3 sequence reads: CASSSNRAGTDTQYF. The CDR3 DNA follows: TGTGCCAGCAGCTCAAATCGAGCGGGAACCGATACGCAGTATTTT. The chain employs TRBV7-3 and TRBJ2-3; TRBD2 aligns across 7 bases. The CDR3 extends over 15 amino acids. Germline CDR1 reads SGHTA; CDR2 reads FQGTGA. The J segment lost 6 bases and the V segment lost 4 bases, leaving 10 bases of the junction unmatched.

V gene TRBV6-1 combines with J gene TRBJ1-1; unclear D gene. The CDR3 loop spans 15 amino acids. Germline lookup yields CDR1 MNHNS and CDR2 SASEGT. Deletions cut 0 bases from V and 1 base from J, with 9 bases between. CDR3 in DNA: TGTGCCAGCAGTGAAGCGCTTCGGGGGAACACTGAAGCTTTCTTT. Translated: CASSEALRGNTEAFF.

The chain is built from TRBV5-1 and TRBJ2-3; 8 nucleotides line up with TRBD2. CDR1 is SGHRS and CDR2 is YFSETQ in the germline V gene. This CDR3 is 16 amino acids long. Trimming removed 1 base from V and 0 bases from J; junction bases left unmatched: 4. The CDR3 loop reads CASSLRASGSTDTQYF. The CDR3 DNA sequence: TGCGCCAGCAGCTTGAGGGCTAGCGGGAGCACAGATACGCAGTATTTT.

CDR3 DNA: TGTGCCACCAGCAGGGATCGACAGGGCCTGCAGCCCCAGCATTTT. It specifies CATSRDRQGLQPQHF. The chain combines TRBV15 with TRBJ1-5; 7 bases line up with TRBD1. After removal of 3 bases from V and 7 bases from J, the junction contained 9 bases not matched to a gene. This CDR3 has 15 residues. The germline V gene has CDR1 LNHNV and CDR2 YYDKDF (reference sequence).

CDR3 nucleotides: TGTGCCAGCACCCTAGGAACACCTACTGGGGCCAACGTCCTGACTTTC. It specifies CASTLGTPTGANVLTF. The chain is built from TRBV28 and TRBJ2-6, with D unresolved. This CDR3 region has 16 residues. Germline CDR1 MDHEN, CDR2 SYDVKM. V lost 7 bases and J lost 2, with 15 bases in between.

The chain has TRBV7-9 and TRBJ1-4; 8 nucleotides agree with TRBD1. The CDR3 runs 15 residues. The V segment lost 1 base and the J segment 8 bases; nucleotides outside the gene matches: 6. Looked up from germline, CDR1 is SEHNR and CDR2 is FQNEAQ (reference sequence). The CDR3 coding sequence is TGTGCCAGCAGCTTAGTTTTGGGGACAGGAGAAAAACTGTTTTTT. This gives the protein CASSLVLGTGEKLFF. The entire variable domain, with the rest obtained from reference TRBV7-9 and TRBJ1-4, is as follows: DTGVSQNPRHKITKRGQNVTFRCDPISEHNRLYWYRQTLGQGPEFLTYFQNEAQLEKSRLLSDRFSAERPKGSFSTLEIQRTEQGDSAMYLCASSLVLGTGEKLFFGSGTQLSVL.

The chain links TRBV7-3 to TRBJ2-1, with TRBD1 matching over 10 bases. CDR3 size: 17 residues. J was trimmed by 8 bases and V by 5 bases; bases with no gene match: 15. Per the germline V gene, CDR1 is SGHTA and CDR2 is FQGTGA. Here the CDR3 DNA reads TGTGCCAGCAGCCATGACATCCCGGGACAGGGGTTTCATGAGCAGTTCTTC. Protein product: CASSHDIPGQGFHEQFF.

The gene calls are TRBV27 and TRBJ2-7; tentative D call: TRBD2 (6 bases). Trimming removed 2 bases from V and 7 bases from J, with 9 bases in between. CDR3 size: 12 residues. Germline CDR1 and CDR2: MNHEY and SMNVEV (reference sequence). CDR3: CASSLGAGEQYF. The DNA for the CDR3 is TGTGCCAGCAGTTTAGGGGCGGGGGAGCAGTACTTC.

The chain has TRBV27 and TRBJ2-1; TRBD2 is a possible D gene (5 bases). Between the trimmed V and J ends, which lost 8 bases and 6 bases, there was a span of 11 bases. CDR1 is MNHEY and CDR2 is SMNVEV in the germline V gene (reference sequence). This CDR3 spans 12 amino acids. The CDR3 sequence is CASAQDFNEQFF. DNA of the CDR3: TGTGCCAGCGCCCAGGACTTCAATGAGCAGTTCTTC.

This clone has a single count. CDR3 sequence reads: CASSFGRGLGNTIYF. CDR3 nucleotide sequence: TGTGCCAGCAGCTTCGGGAGGGGGCTAGGAAACACCATATATTTT. The genes are TRBV7-2 and TRBJ1-3, with 7 bases identical to TRBD1. Germline lookup yields CDR1 SGHTA and CDR2 FQGNSA. This CDR3 is 15 amino acids long. Unmatched junction bases numbered 6, after V lost 3 bases and J lost 4 bases. The whole variable domain, remainder taken from reference TRBV7-2 and TRBJ1-3, is GAGVSQSPSNKVTEKGKDVELRCDPISGHTALYWYRQSLGQGLEFLIYFQGNSAPDKSGLPSDRFSAERTGGSVSTLTIQRTQQEDSAVYLCASSFGRGLGNTIYFGEGSWLTVV.

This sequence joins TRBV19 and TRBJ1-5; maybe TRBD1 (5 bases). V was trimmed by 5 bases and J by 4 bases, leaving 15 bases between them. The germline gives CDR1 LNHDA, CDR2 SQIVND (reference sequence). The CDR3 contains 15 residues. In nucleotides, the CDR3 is TGTGCCAGTAGTTTGGGGCTCAGGGCTAATCAGCCCCAGCATTTT. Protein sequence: CASSLGLRANQPQHF.

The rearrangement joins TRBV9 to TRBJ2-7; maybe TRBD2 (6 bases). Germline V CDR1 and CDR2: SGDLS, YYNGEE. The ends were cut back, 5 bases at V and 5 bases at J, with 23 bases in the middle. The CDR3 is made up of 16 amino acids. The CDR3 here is CASRLKVRGSLNEQYF. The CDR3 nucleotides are TGTGCCAGCAGGTTAAAGGTTCGGGGGAGTCTGAACGAGCAGTACTTC.

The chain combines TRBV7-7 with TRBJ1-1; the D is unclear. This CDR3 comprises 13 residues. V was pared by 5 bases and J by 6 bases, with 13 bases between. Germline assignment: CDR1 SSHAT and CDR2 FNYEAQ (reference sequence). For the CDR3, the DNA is TGTGCCAGCAGCCCCCTTCTACCCCCTGAAGCTTTCTTT. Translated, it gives CASSPLLPPEAFF.